The rows below give T cell receptor beta chains drawn from one sample of a study of identical twins. One entry per CDR3 protein results from TCRdb running MiXCR on the 5' RACE reads. The repertoire holds some 900,000 distinct CDR3 sequences, with around an eighth as singletons. The sample was also linked to a second study, of yellow fever vaccine responses in identical twins.

Sequenced material: PBMCs. The source is a woman under 30 in good health. Both conserved end residues are part of each CDR3. A D gene is named only where the DNA matches it firmly. Some rows have no size entry. The others give once, few or many, or a class for an expanded clone.

v_gene	d_gene	abundance	j_gene	CDR3nt	CDR3aa
TRBV10-2	NA	few	TRBJ1-1	TGCGCCAGCAGTGAGGCCAGAGATAACACTGAAGCTTTCTTT	CASSEARDNTEAFF
TRBV10-3	NA	few	TRBJ1-6	TGTGCCATCAGTGAAAGGGGAGAGGGCTCCTATAATTCACCCCTCCACTTT	CAISERGEGSYNSPLHF
TRBV9	NA	NA	TRBJ1-3	TGTGCCAGCAGCCCGAGGGGGGGCTCTGGAAACACCATATATTTT	CASSPRGGSGNTIYF
TRBV29-1	TRBD1	NA	TRBJ2-5	TGCAGCGTTCTACGGGACAGGGGAGTAGAGACCCAGTACTTC	CSVLRDRGVETQYF
TRBV6-1	NA	few	TRBJ1-1	TGTGCCAGCAGTCCCCGGGCCACAACCACTGAAGCTTTCTTT	CASSPRATTTEAFF
TRBV11-2	TRBD2	NA	TRBJ2-1	TGTGCCAGCAGCTTAGGGGCGTCTGTGGGGCTAGCGGGGCAGTTCTTC	CASSLGASVGLAGQFF
TRBV19	TRBD2	NA	TRBJ2-2	TGTGCCAGTAGGATATCTAGCGGATCGCCCGGGGAGCTGTTTTTT	CASRISSGSPGELFF
TRBV7-3	NA	NA	TRBJ2-1	TGTGCCAGCGCCACCGGGGTGAGCTCCTACAATGAGCAGTTCTTC	CASATGVSSYNEQFF
TRBV3-1	NA	few	TRBJ1-6	TGTGCCAGCAGCCAAGATCGTACCTTGGGTTCACCCCTCCACTTT	CASSQDRTLGSPLHF
TRBV12-3/TRBV12-4	TRBD1	few	TRBJ1-1	TGTGCCAGCAGTTTCCGGGACAGGGCTGAAGCTTTCTTT	CASSFRDRAEAFF
TRBV20-1	NA	few	TRBJ1-4	TGCAGTGCTAGCCCAGGGGCGCCTAATGAAAAACTGTTTTTT	CSASPGAPNEKLFF
TRBV29-1	TRBD1	NA	TRBJ1-2	TGCAGCGTTGCCGACGGGACAGGGAACTATGGCTACACCTTC	CSVADGTGNYGYTF
TRBV3-1	NA	few	TRBJ1-4	TGTGCCAGCAGCCAAGCTCAGCGGGTTGAAAAACTGTTTTTT	CASSQAQRVEKLFF
TRBV7-3	TRBD2	NA	TRBJ2-1	TGTGCCAGCAGCTTAATGTCTAGCGGGAGGCCGCGGGAGCAGTTCTTC	CASSLMSSGRPREQFF
TRBV5-1	NA	few	TRBJ1-2	TGCGCCAGCAGCTTTCGCGGGGGGGGTACGGAGGTCTATGGCTACACCTTC	CASSFRGGGTEVYGYTF
TRBV7-9	NA	NA	TRBJ2-7	TGTGCCAGCAGCCCCAACGTCTACGAGCAGTACTTC	CASSPNVYEQYF
TRBV3-1	NA	NA	TRBJ2-7	TGTGCCAGCAGCCAAGGGAAGTCGCGGGGTTACGAGCAGTACTTC	CASSQGKSRGYEQYF
TRBV15	NA	NA	TRBJ2-5	TGTGCCACCAGTCGGGGAGGTACCCAAGAGACCCAGTACTTC	CATSRGGTQETQYF
TRBV6-1	TRBD1	few	TRBJ2-1	TGTGCCAGCAGTGAATATCTGGACAGGGTGGACAATGAGCAGTTCTTC	CASSEYLDRVDNEQFF
TRBV9	TRBD1	few	TRBJ1-6	TGTGCCAGCAGGCCGGACAGGGCTAGTTCACCCCTCCACTTT	CASRPDRASSPLHF
TRBV20-1	TRBD1	NA	TRBJ2-6	TGCAGTGCTAGGTCAGGGGGCCGGAAGGTTGGGGCCAACGTCCTGACTTTC	CSARSGGRKVGANVLTF
TRBV20-1	NA	many	TRBJ2-5	TGCAGTGCCCCTGACCAAATAGGAGGAGAGACCCAGTACTTC	CSAPDQIGGETQYF
TRBV12-3/TRBV12-4	TRBD1	few	TRBJ2-7	TGTGCCAGCAGTTTACCCCCACAGGGGGCTCCTTACTCCTACGAGCAGTACTTC	CASSLPPQGAPYSYEQYF
TRBV12-3/TRBV12-4	NA	few	TRBJ2-1	TGTGCCAGCAGCCCAACCCAGGGGGAGCAGTTCTTC	CASSPTQGEQFF
TRBV4-1	NA	few	TRBJ1-1	TGCGCCAGCAGCCAAGATGCAGGGAAAAGCTCTGAAGCTTTCTTT	CASSQDAGKSSEAFF
TRBV28	NA	NA	TRBJ1-1	TGTGCCAGCAGGTTTCAGTCTTACACTGAAGCTTTCTTT	CASRFQSYTEAFF
TRBV28	NA	few	TRBJ2-7	TGTGCCAGCAGTCCCTATGGGGCAGCCCTCTACGAGCAGTACTTC	CASSPYGAALYEQYF
TRBV6-2/TRBV6-3	TRBD2	NA	TRBJ2-5	TGTGCCAGCAGTTACGAGGGACTAGTGACGACCCAGTACTTC	CASSYEGLVTTQYF